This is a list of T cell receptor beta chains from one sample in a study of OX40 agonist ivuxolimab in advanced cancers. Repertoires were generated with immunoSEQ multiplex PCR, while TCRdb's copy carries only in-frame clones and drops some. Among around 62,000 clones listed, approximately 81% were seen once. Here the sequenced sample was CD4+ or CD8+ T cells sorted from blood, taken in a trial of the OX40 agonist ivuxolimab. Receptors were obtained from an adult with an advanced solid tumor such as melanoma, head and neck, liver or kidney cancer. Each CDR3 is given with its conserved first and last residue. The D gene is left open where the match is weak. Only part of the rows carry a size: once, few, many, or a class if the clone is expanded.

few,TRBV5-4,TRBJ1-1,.,TGTGCCAGCAGCTCGCCCAGGGGTCCCCCTGAAGCTTTCTTT,CASSSPRGPPEAFF
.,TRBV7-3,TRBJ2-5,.,TGTGCCAGCAGCCCAGGTAGCTTCGGAGAGACCCAGTACTTC,CASSPGSFGETQYF
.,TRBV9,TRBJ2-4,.,TGTGCCAGCAGCGTAGGCGGGGGCGAAGCCCCCAAAAACATTCAGTACTTC,CASSVGGGEAPKNIQYF
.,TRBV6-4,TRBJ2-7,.,TGTGCCAGCAGTGACTCGAAGGACAGTAAGTACGAGCAGTACTTC,CASSDSKDSKYEQYF
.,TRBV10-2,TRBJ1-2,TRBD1,TGCGCCAGCAGTGATTCCAGGGGGAGTGGCTACACCTTC,CASSDSRGSGYTF
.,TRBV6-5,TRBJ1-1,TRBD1,TGTGCCAGCAGCCGACAGGGGGCTCTACTCACTGAAGCTTTCTTT,CASSRQGALLTEAFF
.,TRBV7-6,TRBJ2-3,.,TGTGCCAGCAGCTTAGGGCAGGCAGATACGCAGTATTTT,CASSLGQADTQYF
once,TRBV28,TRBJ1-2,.,TGTGCCAGCAGTTTAGACATTAACTATGGCTACACCTTC,CASSLDINYGYTF
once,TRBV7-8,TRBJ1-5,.,TGTGCCAGCAGCTTAGCGTTGCTGCAGCCCCAGCATTTT,CASSLALLQPQHF
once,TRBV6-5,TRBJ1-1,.,TGTGCCAGCATGCTGAGGAGGTCTACTGAAGCTTTCTTT,CASMLRRSTEAFF
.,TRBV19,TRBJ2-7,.,TGTGCCAGTAGTATGGAGGGAAGGTCTGGGAACGAGCAGTACTTC,CASSMEGRSGNEQYF
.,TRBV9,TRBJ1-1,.,TGTGCCAGCAGCGAGACCCCGCGCTCTGGCACTGAAGCTTTCTTT,CASSETPRSGTEAFF
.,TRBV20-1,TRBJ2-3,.,TGCAGTGCTAGGACCGCAGATACGCAGTATTTT,CSARTADTQYF
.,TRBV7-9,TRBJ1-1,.,TGTGCCAGCAGCTTATTTGATAGGGGCACTGAAGCTTTCTTT,CASSLFDRGTEAFF
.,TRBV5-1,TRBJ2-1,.,TGCGCCAGCAGCGGGGGGCCCAACATAAATGAGCAGTTCTTC,CASSGGPNINEQFF
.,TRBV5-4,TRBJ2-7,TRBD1,TGTGCCAGCAGCTCGCGGACAGGCGATTACGAGCAGTACTTC,CASSSRTGDYEQYF
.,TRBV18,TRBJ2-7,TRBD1,TGTGCCAGCTCACCCGGGACAGGAGTTACCTACGAGCAGTACTTC,CASSPGTGVTYEQYF
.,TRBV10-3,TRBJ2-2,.,TGTGCCATCAGTGTGCAGAACACCGGGGAGCTGTTTTTT,CAISVQNTGELFF
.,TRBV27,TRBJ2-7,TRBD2,TGTGCCAGCAGCCCGGGACTAGCGCTTACCTACGAGCAGTACTTC,CASSPGLALTYEQYF
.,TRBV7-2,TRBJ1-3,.,TGTGCCAGCAGCTTAGGCATCGGGGGGGCTGGAAACACCATATATTTT,CASSLGIGGAGNTIYF
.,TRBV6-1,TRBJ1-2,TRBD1,TGTGCCAGCAGCGAGGGACAGGGGGCATGGGGCTACACCTTC,CASSEGQGAWGYTF
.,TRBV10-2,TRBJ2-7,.,TGCGCCAGCACTCCCGGGATTTCCTACGAGCAGTACTTC,CASTPGISYEQYF
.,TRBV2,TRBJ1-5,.,TGTGCCAGCAGGAGGGGTCTCACTAATCAGCCCCAGCATTTT,CASRRGLTNQPQHF
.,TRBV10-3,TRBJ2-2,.,TGTGCCATCAGTGAGTCGTTGGGGCAGGGAAGGAACACCGGGGAGCTGTTTTTT,CAISESLGQGRNTGELFF
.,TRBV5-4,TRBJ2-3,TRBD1,TGTGCCAGCAGCTTGTTGGGGACAGGGACAGATACGCAGTATTTT,CASSLLGTGTDTQYF
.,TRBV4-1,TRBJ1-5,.,TGCGCCAGCAGCCAAGGGGCGGGGCCCCAGCATTTT,CASSQGAGPQHF
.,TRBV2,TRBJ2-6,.,TGTGCCAGCAGTGAGGAGGGGCTGGGGGCCAACGTCCTGACTTTC,CASSEEGLGANVLTF
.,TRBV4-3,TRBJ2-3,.,TGCGCCAGCAGCCAAGATCGAGGGGGTTTGCAAGATACGCAGTATTTT,CASSQDRGGLQDTQYF
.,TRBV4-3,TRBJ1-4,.,TGCGCCAGCAGCCAAGGTACGACCGCGAGGGGCCTGTTTTTT,CASSQGTTARGLFF
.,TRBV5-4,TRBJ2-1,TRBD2,TGTGCCAGCGGCCTAGCGGGGGGCCACTCCTACAATGAGCAGTTCTTC,CASGLAGGHSYNEQFF
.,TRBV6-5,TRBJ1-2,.,TGTGCCAGCAGTTACTCTGAGGGGGAAGGCTATGGCTACACCTTC,CASSYSEGEGYGYTF
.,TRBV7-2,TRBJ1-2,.,TGTGCCAGCAGCTTCGGGTCGAGAGGAAACTATGGCTACACCTTC,CASSFGSRGNYGYTF
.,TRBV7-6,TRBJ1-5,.,TGTGCCAGCAGCTTAAGTCCGGATGGGGGGGCCCAGCCCCAGCATTTT,CASSLSPDGGAQPQHF
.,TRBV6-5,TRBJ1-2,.,TGTGCCAGCAGTCTTCAGGGACCCTATGGCTACACCTTC,CASSLQGPYGYTF
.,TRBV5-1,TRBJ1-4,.,TGCGCCAGCACCTGGCGGGAGTCAACCATCCATGAAAAACTGTTTTTT,CASTWRESTIHEKLFF
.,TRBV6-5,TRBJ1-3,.,TGTGCCAGCAGCTCGGCAGGGGCAGGAAACACCATATATTTT,CASSSAGAGNTIYF
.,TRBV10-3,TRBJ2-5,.,TGTGCCATCAGTCCCCAGGGGGAGACCCAGTACTTC,CAISPQGETQYF
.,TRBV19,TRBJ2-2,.,TGTGCCAGTAGTATTCTAGCGAACATCGGGGAGCTGTTTTTT,CASSILANIGELFF
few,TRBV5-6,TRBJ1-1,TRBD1,TGTGCCAGCAGCCGACAGGGGCGCGAAGCTTTCTTT,CASSRQGREAFF
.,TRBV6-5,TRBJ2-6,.,TGTGCCAGCAGTTACAGGGGCCCTGGGGCCAACGTCCTGACTTTC,CASSYRGPGANVLTF
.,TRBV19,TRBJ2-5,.,TGTGCCAGTACCACGGGGGCTGGGGAGACCCAGTACTTC,CASTTGAGETQYF
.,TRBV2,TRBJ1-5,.,TGTGCCAGCAGTGGCACAGGGACCGGACAGCCCCAGCATTTT,CASSGTGTGQPQHF
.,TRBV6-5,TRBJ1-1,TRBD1,TGTGCCAGCAGATCCTGGGGACAGGGACCTTCTGAAGCTTTCTTT,CASRSWGQGPSEAFF
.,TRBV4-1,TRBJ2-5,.,TGCGCCAGCAGTCTCCGAATGGGAGAGACCCAGTACTTC,CASSLRMGETQYF
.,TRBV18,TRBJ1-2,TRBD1,TGTGCCAGCTCAAAGAAGGGGCAGGACAGGGGAACTAACTATGGCTACACCTTC,CASSKKGQDRGTNYGYTF
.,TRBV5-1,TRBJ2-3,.,TGCGCCAGCAGCCCCAGCCATATCACAGATACGCAGTATTTT,CASSPSHITDTQYF
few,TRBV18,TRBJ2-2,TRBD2,TGTGCCAGCTCTCGGGAGGTCGGGGAGCTGTTTTTT,CASSREVGELFF
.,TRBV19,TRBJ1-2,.,TGTGCCAGTAGTCAGGGTACGACTTATGGCTACACCTTC,CASSQGTTYGYTF
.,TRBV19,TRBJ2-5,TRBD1,TGTGCCAGTACCTTCGACGGACAGGGCCGGGGGACCCAGTACTTC,CASTFDGQGRGTQYF
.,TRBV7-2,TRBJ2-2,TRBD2,TGTGCCAGCAGCTTAGGATCTAGCGGCCCCGGGGAGCTGTTTTTT,CASSLGSSGPGELFF
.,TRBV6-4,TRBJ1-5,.,TGTGCCAGCAGTGACTCGAATAGGGAGGGAGGCAATCAGCCCCAGCATTTT,CASSDSNREGGNQPQHF
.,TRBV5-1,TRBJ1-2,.,TGCGCCAGCAGTCCGGAATCCTTAAACTATGGCTACACCTTC,CASSPESLNYGYTF